The rows below give T cell receptor beta chains drawn from one sample of a study of control samples from healthy donors and cancer patients. Here immunoSEQ multiplex PCR was the method, and the copy in TCRdb shows in-frame clones only, minus some. The sample includes approximately 69,000 clones, roughly 89% of them seen just once. The sequenced sample was PBMCs. All receptors come from a man in his 60s with colorectal cancer. Both conserved end residues are part of each CDR3. The D gene is left open where the match is weak. The size entry is marked missing in some rows and otherwise reads once, few, many or a size class.

V gene: TRBV7-8
D gene: -
J gene: TRBJ1-1
clone size: -
CDR3 protein: CASSLNGFMNTEAFF
CDR3 DNA: TGTGCCAGCAGCTTGAACGGTTTCATGAACACTGAAGCTTTCTTT

V gene: TRBV3-1/TRBV3-2
D gene: -
J gene: TRBJ2-3
clone size: -
CDR3 protein: CASSRQSTDTQYF
CDR3 DNA: TGTGCCAGCAGCAGACAGAGCACAGATACGCAGTATTTT

V gene: TRBV28
D gene: -
J gene: TRBJ2-7
clone size: -
CDR3 protein: CASSPWTASSYEQYF
CDR3 DNA: TGTGCCAGCAGTCCATGGACAGCGAGCTCCTACGAGCAGTACTTC

V gene: TRBV12-3/TRBV12-4
D gene: -
J gene: TRBJ2-5
clone size: -
CDR3 protein: CASSYGLETQYF
CDR3 DNA: TGTGCCAGCAGTTATGGTCTAGAGACCCAGTACTTC

V gene: TRBV4-3
D gene: TRBD1
J gene: TRBJ2-2
clone size: -
CDR3 protein: CASSQDRVAGELFF
CDR3 DNA: TGCGCCAGCAGCCAGGACAGGGTCGCCGGGGAGCTGTTTTTT

V gene: TRBV28
D gene: TRBD1
J gene: TRBJ1-4
clone size: -
CDR3 protein: CASSLPGTGGEKLFF
CDR3 DNA: TGTGCCAGCAGTTTACCCGGGACAGGGGGTGAAAAACTGTTTTTT

V gene: TRBV6-6
D gene: -
J gene: TRBJ1-1
clone size: -
CDR3 protein: CASSYSHRANTEAFF
CDR3 DNA: TGTGCCAGCAGTTACTCTCACAGGGCGAACACTGAAGCTTTCTTT

V gene: TRBV18
D gene: TRBD1
J gene: TRBJ2-2
clone size: -
CDR3 protein: CASSPRGTGTTGELFF
CDR3 DNA: TGTGCCAGCTCACCACGGGGGACAGGGACCACCGGGGAGCTGTTTTTT

V gene: TRBV7-9
D gene: TRBD1
J gene: TRBJ1-5
clone size: -
CDR3 protein: CASSLGTGTNQPQHF
CDR3 DNA: TGTGCCAGCAGCCTCGGGACAGGGACCAATCAGCCCCAGCATTTT

V gene: TRBV11-3
D gene: -
J gene: TRBJ2-1
clone size: once
CDR3 protein: CASSLGVRPDNEQFF
CDR3 DNA: TGTGCCAGCAGCTTAGGTGTCCGCCCCGACAATGAGCAGTTCTTC

V gene: TRBV28
D gene: -
J gene: TRBJ2-7
clone size: -
CDR3 protein: CASTSGYSYEQYF
CDR3 DNA: TGTGCCAGCACTTCGGGGTACTCCTACGAGCAGTACTTC

V gene: TRBV18
D gene: -
J gene: TRBJ1-5
clone size: -
CDR3 protein: CASSPMGGIRSQPQHF
CDR3 DNA: TGTGCCAGCTCACCGATGGGAGGGATTCGGAGTCAGCCCCAGCATTTT

V gene: TRBV4-1
D gene: TRBD1
J gene: TRBJ1-5
clone size: -
CDR3 protein: CASSQTQGGSSNQPQHF
CDR3 DNA: TGCGCCAGCAGCCAAACCCAGGGGGGGTCTAGCAATCAGCCCCAGCATTTT

V gene: TRBV9
D gene: TRBD1
J gene: TRBJ2-4
clone size: few
CDR3 protein: CASSLRQGRGSENIQYF
CDR3 DNA: TGTGCCAGCAGCTTACGACAGGGAAGGGGGAGCGAAAACATTCAGTACTTC

V gene: TRBV14
D gene: -
J gene: TRBJ2-7
clone size: -
CDR3 protein: CASSQDRGRGGYEQYF
CDR3 DNA: TGTGCCAGCAGCCAAGATAGGGGCAGGGGAGGGTACGAGCAGTACTTC

V gene: TRBV9
D gene: -
J gene: TRBJ1-2
clone size: -
CDR3 protein: CASSVGGAGYGYTF
CDR3 DNA: TGTGCCAGCAGCGTAGGGGGGGCTGGGTATGGCTACACCTTC

V gene: TRBV4-1
D gene: TRBD2
J gene: TRBJ2-3
clone size: -
CDR3 protein: CASSYREGAQYF
CDR3 DNA: TGCGCCAGCAGTTACCGGGAGGGCGCGCAGTATTTT

V gene: TRBV11-3
D gene: TRBD1
J gene: TRBJ2-1
clone size: -
CDR3 protein: CASSLADRGLYNEQFF
CDR3 DNA: TGTGCCAGCAGCTTAGCGGACAGGGGGCTTTACAATGAGCAGTTCTTC

V gene: TRBV14
D gene: TRBD1
J gene: TRBJ2-5
clone size: once
CDR3 protein: CASSINRGETQYF
CDR3 DNA: TGTGCCAGCAGCATAAACAGGGGTGAGACCCAGTACTTC

V gene: TRBV11-2
D gene: TRBD1
J gene: TRBJ1-4
clone size: -
CDR3 protein: CASSGGTVNEKLFF
CDR3 DNA: TGTGCCAGCAGCGGAGGGACAGTTAATGAAAAACTGTTTTTT

V gene: TRBV12-3/TRBV12-4
D gene: -
J gene: TRBJ1-5
clone size: -
CDR3 protein: CASSRQLRQPQHF
CDR3 DNA: TGTGCCAGCAGTCGACAGCTACGTCAGCCCCAGCATTTT

V gene: TRBV4-2
D gene: TRBD2
J gene: TRBJ2-5
clone size: once
CDR3 protein: CASSHTSGGPPQETQYF
CDR3 DNA: TGTGCCAGCAGCCATACTAGCGGGGGGCCCCCCCAAGAGACCCAGTACTTC

V gene: TRBV7-2
D gene: TRBD2
J gene: TRBJ2-3
clone size: once
CDR3 protein: CASSLLAGGQLQGTDTQYF
CDR3 DNA: TGTGCCAGCAGCTTACTAGCGGGGGGGCAACTCCAGGGCACAGATACGCAGTATTTT

V gene: TRBV18
D gene: -
J gene: TRBJ1-2
clone size: -
CDR3 protein: CASSLGQNYGYTF
CDR3 DNA: TGTGCCAGCTCCCTCGGACAGAACTATGGCTACACCTTC

V gene: TRBV7-8
D gene: -
J gene: TRBJ2-7
clone size: -
CDR3 protein: CASSLGGQRYEQYF
CDR3 DNA: TGTGCCAGCAGCTTAGGAGGCCAGCGGTACGAGCAGTACTTC

V gene: TRBV28
D gene: TRBD1
J gene: TRBJ1-4
clone size: -
CDR3 protein: CASSSRTGNEKLFF
CDR3 DNA: TGTGCCAGCAGTTCACGGACAGGAAATGAAAAACTGTTTTTT

V gene: TRBV2
D gene: TRBD1
J gene: TRBJ1-2
clone size: -
CDR3 protein: CASSWTGFGYTF
CDR3 DNA: TGTGCCAGCAGCTGGACAGGATTTGGCTACACCTTC

V gene: TRBV4-3
D gene: -
J gene: TRBJ2-3
clone size: once
CDR3 protein: CASSQDQGTDTQYF
CDR3 DNA: TGCGCCAGCAGCCAAGATCAGGGCACAGATACGCAGTATTTT

V gene: TRBV2
D gene: -
J gene: TRBJ2-3
clone size: -
CDR3 protein: CASRIQQADTQYF
CDR3 DNA: TGTGCCAGCAGGATCCAGCAGGCAGATACGCAGTATTTT

V gene: TRBV5-6
D gene: -
J gene: TRBJ1-3
clone size: once
CDR3 protein: CASRGRGSGNTIYF
CDR3 DNA: TGTGCCAGCAGAGGCCGGGGGTCTGGAAACACCATATATTTT

V gene: TRBV5-1
D gene: -
J gene: TRBJ2-1
clone size: once
CDR3 protein: CASSFMGVAGRKQFF
CDR3 DNA: TGCGCCAGCAGCTTTATGGGGGTGGCGGGCAGGAAGCAGTTCTTC

V gene: TRBV6-5
D gene: -
J gene: TRBJ2-7
clone size: -
CDR3 protein: CASVGSGSYEQYF
CDR3 DNA: TGTGCCAGCGTCGGGAGTGGAAGCTACGAGCAGTACTTC

V gene: TRBV30
D gene: -
J gene: TRBJ1-5
clone size: -
CDR3 protein: CAWSLRGQGQPQHF
CDR3 DNA: TGTGCCTGGAGTTTGCGGGGCCAGGGTCAGCCCCAGCATTTT

V gene: TRBV12-5
D gene: -
J gene: TRBJ1-2
clone size: -
CDR3 protein: CASALPGGLNNYGYTF
CDR3 DNA: TGTGCTAGTGCCCTCCCAGGAGGACTAAATAACTATGGCTACACCTTC

V gene: TRBV28
D gene: -
J gene: TRBJ1-2
clone size: -
CDR3 protein: CASSPFGDPNYGYTF
CDR3 DNA: TGTGCCAGCAGTCCCTTCGGGGATCCTAACTATGGCTACACCTTC

V gene: TRBV12-3/TRBV12-4
D gene: -
J gene: TRBJ1-2
clone size: -
CDR3 protein: CASRWGNGYTF
CDR3 DNA: TGTGCCAGCAGGTGGGGGAATGGCTACACCTTC

V gene: TRBV7-2
D gene: -
J gene: TRBJ2-3
clone size: -
CDR3 protein: CASSFRTARDPTDTQYF
CDR3 DNA: TGTGCCAGCAGTTTCCGCACGGCTAGGGACCCCACAGATACGCAGTATTTT

V gene: TRBV29-1
D gene: -
J gene: TRBJ2-7
clone size: -
CDR3 protein: CSARRSINNEQYF
CDR3 DNA: TGCAGCGCCCGGCGGTCAATAAACAACGAGCAGTACTTC

V gene: TRBV30
D gene: -
J gene: TRBJ2-3
clone size: -
CDR3 protein: CACGQGGTDTQYF
CDR3 DNA: TGTGCCTGCGGACAGGGAGGGACAGATACGCAGTATTTT

V gene: TRBV30
D gene: -
J gene: TRBJ2-1
clone size: -
CDR3 protein: CASSSQGYGEQFF
CDR3 DNA: TGTGCCTCTTCCTCACAGGGCTACGGTGAGCAGTTCTTC

V gene: TRBV7-2
D gene: -
J gene: TRBJ1-4
clone size: -
CDR3 protein: CASSLGGGLINEKLFF
CDR3 DNA: TGTGCCAGCAGCTTAGGAGGGGGGCTCATTAATGAAAAACTGTTTTTT

V gene: TRBV5-6
D gene: -
J gene: TRBJ1-3
clone size: -
CDR3 protein: CASSTISSGNTIYF
CDR3 DNA: TGTGCCAGCAGTACGATCTCCTCTGGAAACACCATATATTTT